This paragraph reports one T cell receptor beta chain. Its antigen is undetermined. CDR1 MGHDK and CDR2 SYGVNS come from the germline V gene. V lost 8 bases, J lost 5 bases, and 15 bases lay in between. The CDR3 has 13 amino acids. The data originate from a study of CD8 T cells in Susac syndrome. Points from the study as a whole: The authors found around 17 Susac-specific public clones in total CD8+ repertoires and 5 or 6 in CD8+ TEMRA repertoires.

Random hexamers were used to reverse transcribe an amount of about 0.5 to 1 ug RNA. By means of immunoSEQ multiplex PCR, TCR beta CDR3 spanning 54 Vbeta and 13 Jbeta underwent amplification. TCRdb re-analysed the immunoSEQ multiplex PCR reads in MiXCR, keeping a single row per CDR3 protein. The sample has approximately 190,000 distinct CDR3 sequences; approximately 95% are singletons. Sequenced material: CD8+ T cells from PBMCs. The chain couples TRBV25-1 to TRBJ2-5; possibly TRBD1 for D (6 bases). The receptor was derived from a human donor with Susac syndrome. The CDR3 nucleotides are TGTGCCAGCCGTTCAACAGGGTTGGAGACCCAGTACTTC. Translated: CASRSTGLETQYF.